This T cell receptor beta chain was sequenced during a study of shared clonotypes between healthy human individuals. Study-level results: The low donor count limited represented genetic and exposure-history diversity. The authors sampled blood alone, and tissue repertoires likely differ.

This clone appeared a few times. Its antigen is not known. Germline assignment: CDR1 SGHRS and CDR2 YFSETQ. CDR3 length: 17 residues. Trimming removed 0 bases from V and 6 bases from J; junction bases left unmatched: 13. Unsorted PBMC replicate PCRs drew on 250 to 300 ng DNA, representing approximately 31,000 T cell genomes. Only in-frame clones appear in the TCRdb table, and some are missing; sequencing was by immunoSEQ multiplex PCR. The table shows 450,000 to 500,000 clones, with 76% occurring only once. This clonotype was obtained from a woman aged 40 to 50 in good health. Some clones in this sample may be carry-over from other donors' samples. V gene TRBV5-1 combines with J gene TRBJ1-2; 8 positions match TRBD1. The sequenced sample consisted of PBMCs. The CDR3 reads CASSLVVEGRGQHGYTF. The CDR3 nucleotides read TGCGCCAGCAGCTTGGTAGTCGAGGGCAGGGGGCAGCATGGCTACACCTTC.